The next 29 T cell receptor beta chains were all read from a single sample in a study of response to subunit inactivated influenza vaccine. TCRdb reprocessed the RT-PCR reads with MiXCR, giving one entry per CDR3 protein. The table has 530,000 or so distinct CDR3 sequences, 25% seen once. Sequencing used CD4+ T cells sorted from PBMCs, obtained about 5 days after vaccination. The source of these receptors is a man in his forties or fifties who received an inactivated influenza vaccine.

This chain uses TRBV6-1 with TRBJ2-2; D unclear. Germline assignment: CDR1 MNHNS and CDR2 SASEGT. The CDR3 length is 15 residues. V lost 2 bases to trimming and J lost 4 bases, with 11 bases between them. CDR3 in amino acids: CASSERSWGTGELFF. CDR3 DNA: TGTGCCAGCAGTGAAAGATCGTGGGGCACCGGGGAGCTGTTTTTT.

The chain's CDR3 is CASRKGGESNQPQHF. CDR3 sequence (DNA): TGTGCCAGCAGAAAGGGGGGCGAGAGCAATCAGCCCCAGCATTTT. The rearrangement links TRBV6-1 to TRBJ1-5; possibly TRBD1 for D (6 bases). The CDR3 totals 15 residues. From germline, CDR1 is MNHNS and CDR2 SASEGT. Trimming stripped 6 bases from V and 1 base from J, with 13 bases between.

This clonotype was picked up a small number of times. The gene calls are TRBV12-3 or TRBV12-4 and TRBJ1-5; D gene ambiguous. The length of the CDR3 is 15 residues. Trimming took 6 bases from V and 3 from J, leaving 15 bases between them. CDR3 amino acids: CASRLGLVDNQPQHF. CDR3 sequence (DNA): TGTGCCAGCAGACTCGGACTGGTAGACAATCAGCCCCAGCATTTT.

This clonotype was picked up many times. The CDR3 DNA reads TGTGCCAGCAGCTTAAGTGGGCGCACAGATACGCAGTATTTT. It encodes CASSLSGRTDTQYF. V is TRBV7-2 and J is TRBJ2-3; no clear D. Germline-derived CDR1 and CDR2 are SGHTA and FQGNSA. V gave up 2 bases and J gave up 1 base, with 7 bases separating them. The CDR3 runs to 14 residues.

In its sample, this clonotype was seen a few times. This chain connects TRBV24-1 to TRBJ1-5; D is undetermined. Germline-derived CDR1 and CDR2 are KGHDR and SFDVKD. Trimming took 2 bases from V and 10 from J, leaving 14 bases between them. The CDR3 spans 14 residues. CDR3 residues: CATSDSLRPEPQHF. In DNA form, the CDR3 reads TGTGCCACCAGTGATTCATTACGACCTGAACCCCAGCATTTT.

This clonotype was found a few times. This chain uses TRBV20-1 with TRBJ2-7; D tentatively reads TRBD1 or TRBD2 (5 bases each). The CDR3 is 12 amino acids. In germline, CDR1 is DFQATT, CDR2 SNEGSKA (reference sequence). V gave up 6 bases and J gave up 2 bases, with 11 bases separating them. The CDR3 bases are TGCAGTGCCATTGGGACCCCCTACGAGCAGTACTTC. Translation gives CSAIGTPYEQYF.

The rearrangement links TRBV18 to TRBJ2-2; D gene ambiguous. This CDR3 has 15 amino acids. Germline CDR1 KGHSH, CDR2 LQKENI. Trimming took 0 bases from V and 3 from J, leaving 8 bases between them. CDR3 nucleotides: TGTGCCAGCTCACCACCGGCGACTTACACCGGGGAGCTGTTTTTT. Its protein product is CASSPPATYTGELFF.

The chain combines TRBV6-2 or TRBV6-3 with TRBJ2-1; perhaps TRBD2 as D (5 bases). The CDR3 runs 16 residues. V lost 2 bases to trimming and J lost 0 bases, with 11 bases between them. CDR1 and CDR2 from the germline V gene are MNHEY and SVGEGT. The CDR3 loop reads CASSYRTGNSYNEQFF. The CDR3 bases are TGTGCCAGCAGTTACAGAACGGGGAACTCCTACAATGAGCAGTTCTTC.

This clonotype occurred a few times. CDR3 residues: CASSAALAGGINEQFF. CDR3 nucleotides: TGTGCCAGCAGCGCCGCTCTAGCGGGGGGCATCAATGAGCAGTTCTTC. The chain links TRBV9 to TRBJ2-1; 11 bases align to TRBD2. The CDR3 consists of 16 residues. Trimming took 3 bases from V and 6 from J; bases not matched to a gene: 8. Germline assignment: CDR1 SGDLS and CDR2 YYNGEE.

The V gene is TRBV5-6, the J gene TRBJ2-1; TRBD2 aligns across 8 bases. Germline loops: CDR1 SGHDT, CDR2 YYEEEE. The CDR3 consists of 14 residues. After removal of 1 base from V and 6 bases from J, the junction contained 3 bases not matched to a gene. The CDR3 region has the DNA TGTGCCAGCAGCTTGCGGAGCGGGAGCAATGAGCAGTTCTTC. This encodes CASSLRSGSNEQFF. The whole variable domain, remainder taken from reference TRBV5-6 and TRBJ2-1, is DAGVTQSPTHLIKTRGQQVTLRCSPKSGHDTVSWYQQALGQGPQFIFQYYEEEERQRGNFPDRFSGHQFPNYSSELNVNALLLGDSALYLCASSLRSGSNEQFFGPGTRLTVL.

This clonotype was detected once. The chain is built from TRBV6-2 or TRBV6-3 and TRBJ2-2; no definite D call. There are 15 residues in the CDR3. V lost 7 bases and J lost 1, with 13 bases in between. Germline V CDR1 and CDR2: MNHEY, SVGEGT. The CDR3 sequence is CASTRRSRNTGELFF. In nucleotides, the CDR3 is TGTGCCAGCACCCGAAGGAGTAGGAACACCGGGGAGCTGTTTTTT.

This clonotype was counted only a few times. A much larger clone differs by one base, so this may be a read error. V and J are TRBV7-2 and TRBJ2-5; no clear D gene. The germline V and J ends were trimmed by 0 bases and 7 bases, with 6 bases remaining between them. The CDR3 totals 12 residues. CDR1 is SGHTA, CDR2 FQGNSA, per germline. The CDR3 bases are TGTGCCAGCAGCTTAGCGTTGGGGACCCAGTACTTC. Protein product: CASSLALGTQYF.

The V and J genes are TRBV12-3 or TRBV12-4 and TRBJ2-2, with D maybe TRBD2 (5 bases). This CDR3 region has 15 residues. With 6 bases removed from V and 7 bases from J, the gap between germline ends came to 18 bases. The CDR3, as DNA: TGTGCCAGCAGCCTGAGCGGTGTGGGTAGCGGGGAGCTGTTTTTT. It specifies CASSLSGVGSGELFF.

The CDR3 loop reads CASRVWAGNTIYF. The DNA of the CDR3 is TGTGCCAGCAGAGTCTGGGCAGGAAACACCATATATTTT. The rearrangement joins TRBV2 to TRBJ1-3; D gene uncertain. Germline V CDR1 and CDR2: SNHLY, FYNNEI. CDR3 length: 13 residues. V shed 6 bases and J shed 4 bases, with 10 bases lying between them.

The V gene is TRBV6-2 or TRBV6-3, the J gene TRBJ2-7; 10 bases align to TRBD2. Germline assignment: CDR1 MNHEY and CDR2 SVGEGT. CDR3 length: 13 residues. Germline trimming cut 8 bases from V and 2 bases from J; bases unmatched to any gene: 3. DNA of the CDR3: TGTGCCAGCGGGACTAGCGAAACCTACGAGCAGTACTTC. Residues: CASGTSETYEQYF.

The rearrangement links TRBV5-1 to TRBJ1-5; D is ambiguous. CDR3 length: 13 residues. Trimming stripped 0 bases from V and 6 bases from J, with 7 bases between. Germline lookup yields CDR1 SGHRS and CDR2 YFSETQ. The CDR3 nucleotides are TGCGCCAGCAGCTTGGATGGGTTTCAGCCCCAGCATTTT. Translation gives CASSLDGFQPQHF. The variable domain in full, with the rest retrieved from reference TRBV5-1 and TRBJ1-5, is KAGVTQTPRYLIKTRGQQVTLSCSPISGHRSVSWYQQTPGQGLQFLFEYFSETQRNKGNFPGRFSGRQFSNSRSEMNVSTLELGDSALYLCASSLDGFQPQHFGDGTRLSIL.

A few counts support this clonotype. The chain uses TRBV6-2 or TRBV6-3 and TRBJ2-6; D unresolved. Germline V gene sequence: CDR1 MNHEY, CDR2 SVGEGT. This CDR3 contains 16 residues. Trimming removed 3 bases at V and 0 bases at J, with 9 bases between. This chain's CDR3 is CASSYGYTSGANVLTF. The CDR3, as DNA: TGTGCCAGCAGTTATGGCTACACCTCTGGGGCCAACGTCCTGACTTTC.

This clonotype was detected only once. The chain couples TRBV19 to TRBJ2-3; D may match TRBD1 or TRBD2 (5 bases each). This CDR3 has 16 amino acids. Germline values: CDR1 LNHDA, CDR2 SQIVND (reference sequence). V was cut by 8 bases and J by 1 base, with 19 bases left in between. CDR3 loop: CASERGYRDGTDTQYF. The CDR3 region has the DNA TGTGCCAGTGAGAGGGGCTACCGCGATGGCACAGATACGCAGTATTTT.

For the CDR3, the DNA is TGTGCCAGCAGCTTAATCGGACAGGGGAACACTGAAGCTTTCTTT. Protein: CASSLIGQGNTEAFF. The chain recombines TRBV7-2 with TRBJ1-1, with 8 bases identical to TRBD1. Trimming took 2 bases from V and 1 from J; bases not matched to a gene: 3. Germline V gene data show CDR1 as SGHTA and CDR2 as FQGNSA. The CDR3 is made up of 15 amino acids. The variable domain in full, completed from reference TRBV7-2 and TRBJ1-1, reads GAGVSQSPSNKVTEKGKDVELRCDPISGHTALYWYRQSLGQGLEFLIYFQGNSAPDKSGLPSDRFSAERTGGSVSTLTIQRTQQEDSAVYLCASSLIGQGNTEAFFGQGTRLTVV.

The J gene is TRBJ2-2, the V gene TRBV6-1; TRBD1 agrees at 10 bases. CDR1 and CDR2 (germline): MNHNS, SASEGT. This CDR3 comprises 15 residues. The V segment lost 10 bases and the J segment 4 bases; nucleotides outside the gene matches: 9. The CDR3 DNA is TGTGCCACCTCAAGGGACAGGGGCAGCACCGGGGAGCTGTTTTTT. Protein sequence: CATSRDRGSTGELFF.

There are a few counts of this clonotype. V and J are TRBV24-1 and TRBJ2-2, with D possibly matching TRBD2 (6 bases). Between the trimmed V and J ends, which lost 7 bases and 4 bases, there was a span of 9 bases. CDR1 KGHDR and CDR2 SFDVKD come from the germline V gene. This CDR3 is 13 amino acids long. The CDR3 is CATRGTATGELFF. The CDR3 DNA follows: TGTGCCACCAGGGGGACTGCCACCGGGGAGCTGTTTTTT.

This clonotype turned up a few times. This chain connects TRBV20-1 to TRBJ2-7; D gene ambiguous. V lost 4 bases and J lost 2, with 9 bases in between. Looked up from germline, CDR1 is DFQATT and CDR2 is SNEGSKA (reference sequence). The CDR3 has 12 amino acids. CDR3 in amino acids: CSATRLAYEQYF. The CDR3 nucleotides read TGCAGTGCTACTCGTTTGGCCTACGAGCAGTACTTC.

The V call is TRBV3-1, the J call TRBJ2-1; either TRBD1 or TRBD2 may supply D (5 bases each). This CDR3 has 12 amino acids. The germline CDR1 and CDR2 sequences are LGHDT and YNNKEL (reference sequence). The germline V and J ends were trimmed by 1 base and 11 bases, with 9 bases remaining between them. In DNA form, the CDR3 reads TGTGCCAGCAGCCAAGCCCCGGGACAGCAGTTCTTC. This gives the protein CASSQAPGQQFF.

This chain uses TRBV7-3 with TRBJ2-2; the D is unclear. This CDR3 spans 13 amino acids. Germline assignment: CDR1 SGHTA and CDR2 FQGTGA. Between the trimmed V and J ends, which lost 4 bases and 4 bases, there was a span of 7 bases. The DNA of the CDR3 is TGTGCCAGCAGCTGGGGATTCACCGGGGAGCTGTTTTTT. Translated: CASSWGFTGELFF.

This clonotype was recorded at least ten times. This rearrangement joins TRBV5-5 to TRBJ2-1; 13 positions match TRBD2. Germline CDR1 reads SGHKS; CDR2 reads YYEKEE (reference sequence). This CDR3 comprises 16 residues. With V trimmed by 6 bases and J by 1 base, 4 bases remained unmatched. The CDR3 DNA is TGTGCCAGCACTGGGACTAGCGGGGTTTCCTACAATGAGCAGTTCTTC. The encoded protein is CASTGTSGVSYNEQFF. Filled out from reference TRBV5-5 and TRBJ2-1, the complete variable domain reads DAGVTQSPTHLIKTRGQQVTLRCSPISGHKSVSWYQQVLGQGPQFIFQYYEKEERGRGNFPDRFSARQFPNYSSELNVNALLLGDSALYLCASTGTSGVSYNEQFFGPGTRLTVL.

The chain is built from TRBV5-5 and TRBJ2-5; weak D call: TRBD2 (6 bases). The V and J ends lost 1 base and 5 bases respectively, with 9 bases between them. Looked up from germline, CDR1 is SGHKS and CDR2 is YYEKEE (reference sequence). The CDR3 loop spans 13 amino acids. The CDR3 DNA sequence: TGTGCCAGCAGCTTGACTAGCCGGGAGACCCAGTACTTC. Translated: CASSLTSRETQYF. The entire variable domain, with the rest obtained from reference TRBV5-5 and TRBJ2-5, is as follows: DAGVTQSPTHLIKTRGQQVTLRCSPISGHKSVSWYQQVLGQGPQFIFQYYEKEERGRGNFPDRFSARQFPNYSSELNVNALLLGDSALYLCASSLTSRETQYFGPGTRLLVL.

This clonotype was seen only a few times. The CDR3 DNA sequence: TGCGCCAGCAGCTGGGGCGGGACAGGGGGCAATGAGCAGTTCTTC. Translation: CASSWGGTGGNEQFF. The J gene is TRBJ2-1, the V gene TRBV5-1; 11 nucleotides agree with TRBD1. The V gene's germline CDR1 is SGHRS and CDR2 YFSETQ. Germline trimming cut 3 bases from V and 6 bases from J; bases unmatched to any gene: 5. This CDR3 has 15 residues.

The chain joins TRBV28 to TRBJ2-3; D may correspond to TRBD1 or TRBD2 (5 bases each). The CDR3 length is 17 residues. The germline CDR1 and CDR2 sequences are MDHEN and SYDVKM. V lost 4 bases and J lost 2, with 19 bases in between. The CDR3 region has the DNA TGTGCCAGCAGTTCCATAAAATCCGGGGCCTACACAGATACGCAGTATTTT. Residues: CASSSIKSGAYTDTQYF. Filled out from reference TRBV28 and TRBJ2-3, the complete variable domain reads DVKVTQSSRYLVKRTGEKVFLECVQDMDHENMFWYRQDPGLGLRLIYFSYDVKMKEKGDIPEGYSVSREKKERFSLILESASTNQTSMYLCASSSIKSGAYTDTQYFGPGTRLTVL.

The CDR3, as DNA: TGTGCCAGCAGTATCGGGTCAGCTAACTATGGCTACACCTTC. Protein product: CASSIGSANYGYTF. V usage is TRBV28 and J usage is TRBJ1-2; no clear D. CDR1 is MDHEN and CDR2 is SYDVKM in the germline V gene. V was shortened by 5 bases and J by 0 bases, with 10 bases between the two germline ends. The CDR3 covers 14 residues.